This T cell receptor (beta chain) was captured in a study of CD8 T cells in Susac syndrome. Study-wide findings and caveats: Clonal expansion did not appear in Susac syndrome CD4+ T cell repertoires.

Worth noting for this clonotype: Its target is not known.

Through negative isolation, CD4+ and CD8+ T cells were obtained, while TEMRA cells were enriched using FACS. When the RNA was reverse transcribed, random hexamers were used with an input of roughly 0.45 to 1 ug. The CDR3 of TCR beta was amplified by immunoSEQ multiplex PCR across 54 Vbeta and 13 Jbeta. TCRdb re-called the immunoSEQ multiplex PCR reads through MiXCR, storing one row per CDR3 protein. The table has about 240,000 distinct CDR3 sequences, around 96% seen once. Trimming removed 3 bases from V and 3 bases from J, with 11 bases in between. Per the germline V gene, CDR1 is MDHEN and CDR2 is SYDVKM. The CDR3 contains 14 residues.

This sequence originates from a human donor with Susac syndrome. Sample: CD4+ T cells from PBMCs. V and J are TRBV28 and TRBJ1-1; D is possibly TRBD1 (5 bases). CDR3 coding DNA: TGTGCCAGCAGTTTGGGCAGGGCCTACACTGAAGCTTTCTTT. Its protein is CASSLGRAYTEAFF.